This T cell receptor (beta chain) was captured in a study of blood T cell repertoires in COVID-19. Study-level background: The United States, Italy and Spain were the sources of the acute and convalescent COVID-19 samples. In each case, the material was cDNA or gDNA derived from T cells, B-cell-depleted T cells, or PBMCs.

In the original analysis: Nucleated cell counts were estimated from reference gene primer amplification. Produced via immunoSEQ multiplex PCR; TCRdb's table is partial and in-frame only. V and J calls and clone size come straight from that table; D and trimming were deduced from the DNA. The top ten hold under 2% of the sample, which has roughly 300,000 clones, around 88% seen once. The TCR was taken from a woman between 45 and 65 years old with acute or convalescent COVID-19. Sequenced: peripheral blood.

The DNA for the CDR3 is TGTGCCAGCAGCTTTGATGTCTGGGGTCGGGGTAACAATGAGCAGTTCTTC. Translated: CASSFDVWGRGNNEQFF. The chain is built from TRBV11-2 and TRBJ2-1; weak D call: TRBD2 (5 bases). Trimming cost V 3 bases and J 5 bases, with 20 bases left between them. This CDR3 has 17 amino acids. Per germline, CDR1 SGHAT and CDR2 FQNNGV.